This T cell receptor (beta chain) emerged from a study of blood T cell repertoires in COVID-19. Whole-study context: Sites in the United States, Italy and Spain provided acute and convalescent COVID-19 samples. The analysed material was cDNA or gDNA that came from T cells, B-cell-depleted T cells, or PBMCs.

All enrollees were about 18 to 100 years old and from fewer than 25 US areas. Authors' processing steps: For nucleated cells, counts were estimated from reference gene primer amplification. Generated by immunoSEQ multiplex PCR, the TCRdb table keeps only in-frame clones and is missing some. V and J calls plus clone size are reproduced from that table; the DNA served to infer D and trimming. The sample has 180,000 or so clones, roughly nine tenths seen once. The CDR3 has 15 amino acids. Trimming shortened V by 3 bases and J by 0 bases, and 9 bases separated the two germline ends. CDR1 is SGHVS and CDR2 is FNYEAQ in the germline V gene.

The clonotype originates from a human donor with acute COVID-19. The donor label of this sample is uncertain. The sample consisted of PBMCs or T cells enriched from blood (not recorded which). V gene TRBV7-6 combines with J gene TRBJ2-1; D gene ambiguous. The CDR3, as DNA: TGTGCCAGCAGCTTTGCGGAAAGCTCCTACAATGAGCAGTTCTTC. It codes for CASSFAESSYNEQFF.